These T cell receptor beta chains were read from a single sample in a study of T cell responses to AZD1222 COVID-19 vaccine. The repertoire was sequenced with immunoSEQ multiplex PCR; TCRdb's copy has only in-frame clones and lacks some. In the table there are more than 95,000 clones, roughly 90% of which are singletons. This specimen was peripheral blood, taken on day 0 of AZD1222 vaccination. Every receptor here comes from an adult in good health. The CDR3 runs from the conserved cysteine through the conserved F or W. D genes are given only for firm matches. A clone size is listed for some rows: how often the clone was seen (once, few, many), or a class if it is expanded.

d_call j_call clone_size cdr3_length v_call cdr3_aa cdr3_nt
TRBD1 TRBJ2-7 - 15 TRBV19 CASSQLQGAAYEQYF TGTGCCAGTAGTCAACTACAGGGGGCGGCCTACGAGCAGTACTTC
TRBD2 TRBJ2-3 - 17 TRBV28 CASSPWGGALGTDTQYF TGTGCCAGCAGCCCATGGGGGGGTGCCCTGGGCACAGATACGCAGTATTTT
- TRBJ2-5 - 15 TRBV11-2 CASSFSVSGQETQYF TGTGCCAGCAGCTTTTCGGTTAGCGGCCAAGAGACCCAGTACTTC
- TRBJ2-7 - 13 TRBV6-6 CASSRPTAYEQYF TGTGCCAGCAGCCGCCCTACGGCCTACGAGCAGTACTTC
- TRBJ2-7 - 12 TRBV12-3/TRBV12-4 CASSGLSYEQYF TGTGCCAGCAGTGGACTCTCCTACGAGCAGTACTTC
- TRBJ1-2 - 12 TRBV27 CATRTDQYGYTF TGTGCCACCAGGACAGACCAGTATGGCTACACCTTC
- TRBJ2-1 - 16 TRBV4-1 CASSRTFGEGANEQFF TGCGCCAGCAGCCGGACCTTCGGGGAGGGGGCAAATGAGCAGTTCTTC
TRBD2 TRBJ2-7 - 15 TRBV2 CASSTTGTSGGEQYF TGTGCCAGCAGTACCACCGGGACTAGCGGGGGTGAGCAGTACTTC
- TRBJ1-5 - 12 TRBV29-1 CSVEVKDQPQHF TGCAGCGTTGAAGTAAAAGATCAGCCCCAGCATTTT
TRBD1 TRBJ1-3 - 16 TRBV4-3 CASSQFRQGAGNTIYF TGCGCCAGCAGCCAGTTCCGACAGGGGGCTGGAAACACCATATATTTT
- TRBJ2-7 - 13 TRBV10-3 CATGALPGYEQYF TGTGCCACCGGGGCCCTGCCAGGGTACGAGCAGTACTTC
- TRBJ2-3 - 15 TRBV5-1 CASSLPGAHTDTQYF TGCGCCAGCAGCTTGCCGGGGGCCCACACAGATACGCAGTATTTT
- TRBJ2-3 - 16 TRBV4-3 CASSQGDAPAPDTQYF TGCGCCAGCAGCCAAGGGGACGCACCCGCCCCCGATACGCAGTATTTT
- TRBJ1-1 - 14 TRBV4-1 CASSPTFLNTEAFF TGCGCCAGCAGCCCGACCTTCCTGAACACTGAAGCTTTCTTT
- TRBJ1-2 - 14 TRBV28 CASWSQWDISGYTF TGTGCCAGCTGGAGTCAGTGGGACATTTCTGGCTACACCTTC
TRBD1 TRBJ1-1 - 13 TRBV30 CAWRGPGTGKAFF TGTGCCTGGCGAGGCCCCGGGACAGGGAAGGCTTTCTTT
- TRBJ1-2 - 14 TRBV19 CASSSQGANYGYTF TGTGCCAGTAGTAGCCAGGGTGCTAACTATGGCTACACCTTC
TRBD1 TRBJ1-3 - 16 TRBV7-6 CASRTAPGTGGNTIYF TGTGCCAGCAGAACAGCCCCCGGGACAGGGGGAAACACCATATATTTT
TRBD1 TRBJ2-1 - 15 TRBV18 CASSLGQGADNEQFF TGTGCCAGCTCGCTGGGACAGGGGGCGGACAATGAGCAGTTCTTC
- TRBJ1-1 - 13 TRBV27 CASSLRQGQGAFF TGTGCCAGCAGTTTGCGGCAGGGGCAAGGAGCTTTCTTT
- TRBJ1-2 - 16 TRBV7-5 CARSHLGRIINYGYTF TGTGCCAGAAGCCATCTCGGCAGGATCATTAACTATGGCTACACCTTC
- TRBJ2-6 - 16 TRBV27 CASSLSSGAGANVLTF TGTGCCAGCAGTTTATCATCTGGGGCTGGGGCCAACGTCCTGACTTTC
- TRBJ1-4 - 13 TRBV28 CASNEGTFQKLFF TGTGCCAGCAATGAGGGGACTTTTCAGAAACTGTTTTTT
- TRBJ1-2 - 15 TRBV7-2 CASSPQGLLTHGYTF TGTGCCAGCAGCCCTCAGGGTCTCTTGACCCATGGCTACACCTTC
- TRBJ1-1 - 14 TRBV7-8 CASSLARGNTEAFF TGTGCCAGCAGCTTAGCCCGGGGGAACACTGAAGCTTTCTTT
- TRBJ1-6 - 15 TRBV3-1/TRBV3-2 CASSPLGGANSPLHF TGTGCCAGCAGCCCCCTTGGAGGGGCCAATTCACCCCTCCACTTT
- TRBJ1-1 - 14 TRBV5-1 CASSLGPANTEAFF TGCGCCAGCAGCTTGGGACCGGCGAACACTGAAGCTTTCTTT
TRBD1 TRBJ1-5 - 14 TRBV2 CASSGTGGVWTQHF TGTGCCAGCAGTGGTACAGGGGGCGTTTGGACCCAGCATTTT
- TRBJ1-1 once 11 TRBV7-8 CASSLGSEAFF TGTGCCAGCAGCTTGGGCAGTGAAGCTTTCTTT
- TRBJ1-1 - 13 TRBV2 CASGLQVNTEAFF TGTGCCAGCGGATTACAGGTGAACACTGAAGCTTTCTTT
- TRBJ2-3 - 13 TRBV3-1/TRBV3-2 CASSPGGTDTQYF TGTGCCAGCAGCCCGGGAGGCACAGATACGCAGTATTTT
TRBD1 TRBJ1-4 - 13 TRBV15 CATTGQGREKLFF TGTGCCACAACGGGACAGGGGCGCGAAAAACTGTTTTTT
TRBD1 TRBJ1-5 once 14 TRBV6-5 CASSFGQGGQPQHF TGTGCCAGCAGTTTTGGACAGGGGGGTCAGCCCCAGCATTTT
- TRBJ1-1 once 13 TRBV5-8 CASSLERDTEAFF TGTGCCAGCAGCTTGGAGAGGGACACTGAAGCTTTCTTT
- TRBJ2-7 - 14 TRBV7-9 CASSLPRDTHEQYF TGTGCCAGCAGCTTGCCCAGGGATACCCACGAGCAGTACTTC
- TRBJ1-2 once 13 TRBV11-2 CASSQGQSYGYTF TGTGCCAGCAGCCAAGGACAGAGCTATGGCTACACCTTC
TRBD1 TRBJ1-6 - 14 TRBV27 CASSRDRGYSPLHF TGTGCCAGCAGCCGAGACAGGGGTTATTCACCCCTCCACTTT